This T cell receptor (beta chain) was recovered during a study of blood T cell repertoires in COVID-19. Study-level information: Whether acute or convalescent, the COVID-19 samples came from the United States, Italy and Spain.

Authors' processing steps: Nucleated cell counts were estimated from reference gene primer amplification. Generated by immunoSEQ multiplex PCR, the TCRdb table keeps only in-frame clones and is missing some. That table furnishes V, J and clone size, whereas the DNA furnished D and trimming. The data contain 140,000 to 150,000 clones, approximately 82% of them singletons. V lost 7 bases to trimming and J lost 8 bases; unmatched junction nucleotides: 21. Germline V lookup: CDR1 SEHNR, CDR2 FQNEAQ (reference sequence). The CDR3 totals 20 residues. The sequence was obtained from a man aged 55 to 69 with active or convalescent COVID-19. The chain recombines TRBV7-9 with TRBJ2-1; 15 nucleotides align to TRBD2. Sequencing was carried out using peripheral blood. The CDR3 DNA follows: TGTGCCAGCACCAAGAGGGGGGGGACTAGCGGGAGGATTTATCGGGATGAGCAGTTCTTC. Translating gives CASTKRGGTSGRIYRDEQFF.